This TCR beta chain was profiled in a study of low-dose radiotherapy and immunotherapy resistance in tumors. Time point: before trial treatment. Both TCRalpha and TCRbeta chains were reverse transcribed with V-gene-specific primers. TCR amplification involved around 22 PCR cycles with a constant-region primer and V-primer adapter. TCRdb re-analysed the reads in MiXCR, keeping a single row per CDR3 protein. The sample has more than 45,000 distinct CDR3 sequences, 25% seen once. This clonotype was counted at least ten times. V was clipped by 4 bases and J by 6 bases, with 13 bases between them. Germline loops: CDR1 LNHDA, CDR2 SQIVND (reference sequence). The CDR3 spans 14 residues.

The receptor was derived from a male donor with prostate cancer. Sequenced material: PBMCs, taken before treatment. The J gene is TRBJ1-5, the V gene TRBV19; D remains unclear. CDR3 nucleotides: TGTGCCAGTAGTACTTTCATGGGTCCTCAGCCCCAGCATTTT. Translation: CASSTFMGPQPQHF.